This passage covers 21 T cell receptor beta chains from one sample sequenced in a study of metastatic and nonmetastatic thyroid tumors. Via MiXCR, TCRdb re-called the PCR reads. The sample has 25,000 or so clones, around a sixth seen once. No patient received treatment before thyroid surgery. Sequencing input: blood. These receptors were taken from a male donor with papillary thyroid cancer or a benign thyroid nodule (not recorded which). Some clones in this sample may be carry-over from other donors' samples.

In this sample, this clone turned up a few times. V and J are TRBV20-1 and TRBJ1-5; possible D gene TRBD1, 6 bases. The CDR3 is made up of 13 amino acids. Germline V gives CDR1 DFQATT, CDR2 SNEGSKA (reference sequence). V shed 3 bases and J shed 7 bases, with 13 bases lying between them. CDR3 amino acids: CSARRGGGQPQHF. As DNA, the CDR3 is TGCAGTGCTAGGCGGGGGGGCGGGCAGCCCCAGCATTTT.

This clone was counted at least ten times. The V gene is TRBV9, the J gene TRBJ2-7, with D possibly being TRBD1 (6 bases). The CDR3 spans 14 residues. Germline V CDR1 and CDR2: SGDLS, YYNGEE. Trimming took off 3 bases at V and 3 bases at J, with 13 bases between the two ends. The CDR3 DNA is TGTGCCAGCAGCGCCCGGGACACTCACTACGAGCAGTACTTC. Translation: CASSARDTHYEQYF.

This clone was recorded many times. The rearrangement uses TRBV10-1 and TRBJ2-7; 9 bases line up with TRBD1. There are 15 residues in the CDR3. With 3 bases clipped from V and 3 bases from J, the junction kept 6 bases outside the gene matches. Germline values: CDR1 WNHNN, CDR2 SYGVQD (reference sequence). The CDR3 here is CASSDPGQGIYEQYF. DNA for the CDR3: TGCGCCAGCAGTGATCCGGGACAGGGTATCTACGAGCAGTACTTC.

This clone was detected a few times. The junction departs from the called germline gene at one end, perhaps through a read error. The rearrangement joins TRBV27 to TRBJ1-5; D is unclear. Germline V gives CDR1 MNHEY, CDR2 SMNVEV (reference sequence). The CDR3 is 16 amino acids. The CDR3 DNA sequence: TGCGCCAGTATATCCCTTGGAGGAGGGAGCAATCAGCCCCAGCATTTT. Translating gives CASISLGGGSNQPQHF.

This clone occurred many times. The CDR3 is CASTLTPQGSSYNEQFF. As DNA, the CDR3 is TGTGCCAGCACCCTTACACCGCAGGGCTCCTCCTACAATGAGCAGTTCTTC. The chain carries TRBV6-5 and TRBJ2-1; D may be TRBD1 (5 bases). Germline lookup yields CDR1 MNHEY and CDR2 SVGAGI. The CDR3 length is 17 residues. Trimming cost V 7 bases and J 0 bases, with 19 bases left between them.

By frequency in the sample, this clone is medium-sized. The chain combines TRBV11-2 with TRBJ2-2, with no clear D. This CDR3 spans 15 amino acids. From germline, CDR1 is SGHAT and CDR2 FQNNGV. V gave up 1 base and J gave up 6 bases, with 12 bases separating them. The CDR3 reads CASSLVLWESGELFF. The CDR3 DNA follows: TGTGCCAGCAGCTTAGTATTGTGGGAATCCGGGGAGCTGTTTTTT. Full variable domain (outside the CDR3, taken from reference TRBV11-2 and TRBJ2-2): EAGVAQSPRYKIIEKRQSVAFWCNPISGHATLYWYQQILGQGPKLLIQFQNNGVVDDSQLPKDRFSAERLKGVDSTLKIQPAKLEDSAVYLCASSLVLWESGELFFGEGSRLTVL.

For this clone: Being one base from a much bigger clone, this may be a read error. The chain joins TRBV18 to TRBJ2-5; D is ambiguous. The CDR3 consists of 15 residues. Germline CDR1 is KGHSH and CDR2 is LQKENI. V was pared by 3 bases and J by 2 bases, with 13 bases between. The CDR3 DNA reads TGTGCCAGCTCACCGGATTGGGTGTTTCAAGAGACCCAGTACTTC. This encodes CASSPDWVFQETQYF.

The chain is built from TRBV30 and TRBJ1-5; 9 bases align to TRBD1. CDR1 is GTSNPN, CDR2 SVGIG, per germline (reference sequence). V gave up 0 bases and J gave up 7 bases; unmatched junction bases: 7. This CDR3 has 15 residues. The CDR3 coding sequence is TGTGCCTGGAGTGTTGGGGGGACAGGGAGGCAGCCCCAGCATTTT. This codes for CAWSVGGTGRQPQHF.

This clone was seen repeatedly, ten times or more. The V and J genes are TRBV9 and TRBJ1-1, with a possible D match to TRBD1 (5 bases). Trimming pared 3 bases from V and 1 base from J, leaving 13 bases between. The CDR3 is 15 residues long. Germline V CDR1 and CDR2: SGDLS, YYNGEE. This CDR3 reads CASSEFGHPNTEAFF. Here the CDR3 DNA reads TGTGCCAGCAGCGAATTTGGACACCCGAACACTGAAGCTTTCTTT.

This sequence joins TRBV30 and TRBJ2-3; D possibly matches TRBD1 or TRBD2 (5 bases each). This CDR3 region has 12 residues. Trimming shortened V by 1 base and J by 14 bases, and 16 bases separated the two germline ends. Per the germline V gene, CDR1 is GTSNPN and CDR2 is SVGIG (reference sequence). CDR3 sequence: CAWSGPGPLGYF. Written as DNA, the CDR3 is TGTGCCTGGAGTGGTCCGGGACCCCTGGGGTATTTT.

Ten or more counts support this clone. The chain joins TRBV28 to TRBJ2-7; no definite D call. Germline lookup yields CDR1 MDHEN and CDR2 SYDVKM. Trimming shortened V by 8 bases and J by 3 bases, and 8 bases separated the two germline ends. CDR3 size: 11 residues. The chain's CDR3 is CASSGDYEQYF. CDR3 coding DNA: TGTGCCAGCTCCGGAGACTACGAGCAGTACTTC.

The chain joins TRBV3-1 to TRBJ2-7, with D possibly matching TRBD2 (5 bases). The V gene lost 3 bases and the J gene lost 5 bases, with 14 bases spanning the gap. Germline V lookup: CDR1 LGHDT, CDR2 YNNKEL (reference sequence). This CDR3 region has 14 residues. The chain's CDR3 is CASSQQLDSNEQYF. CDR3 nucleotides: TGTGCCAGCAGCCAGCAACTAGATTCAAACGAGCAGTACTTC.

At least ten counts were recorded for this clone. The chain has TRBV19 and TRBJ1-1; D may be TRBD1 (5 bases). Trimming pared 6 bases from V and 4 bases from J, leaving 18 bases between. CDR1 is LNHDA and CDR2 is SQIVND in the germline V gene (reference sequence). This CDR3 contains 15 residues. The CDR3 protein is CASRPSPGVITEAFF. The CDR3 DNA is TGTGCCAGTAGACCCTCTCCGGGGGTGATCACTGAAGCTTTCTTT.

CDR3 protein: CASSLGLSYEQYF. CDR3 bases: TGTGCCAGCAGCCTGGGACTTAGCTACGAGCAGTACTTC. The chain uses TRBV6-1 and TRBJ2-7; tentative D call: TRBD2 (6 bases). The germline V gene has CDR1 MNHNS and CDR2 SASEGT. This CDR3 is 13 amino acids long. V was pared by 6 bases and J by 3 bases, with 12 bases between.

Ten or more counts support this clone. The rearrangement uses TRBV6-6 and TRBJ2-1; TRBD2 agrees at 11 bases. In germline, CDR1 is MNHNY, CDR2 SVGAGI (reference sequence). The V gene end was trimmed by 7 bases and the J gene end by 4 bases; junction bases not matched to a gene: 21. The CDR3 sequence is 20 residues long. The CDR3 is CASTPLEASGRRWPYNEQFF. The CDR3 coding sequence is TGTGCCAGCACCCCCCTTGAGGCTAGCGGGAGGCGATGGCCTTACAATGAGCAGTTCTTC.

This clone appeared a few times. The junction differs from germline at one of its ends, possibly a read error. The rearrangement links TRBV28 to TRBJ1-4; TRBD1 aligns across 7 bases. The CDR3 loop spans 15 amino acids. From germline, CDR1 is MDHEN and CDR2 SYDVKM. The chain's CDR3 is CASSRCLTGNEKLFF. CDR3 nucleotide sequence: TGTGCCAGCAGCCGGTGCCTGACAGGGAATGAGAAACTGTTTTTT.

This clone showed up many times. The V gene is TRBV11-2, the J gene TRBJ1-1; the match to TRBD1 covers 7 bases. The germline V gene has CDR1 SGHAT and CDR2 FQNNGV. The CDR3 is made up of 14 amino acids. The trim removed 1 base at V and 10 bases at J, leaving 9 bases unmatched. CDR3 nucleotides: TGTGCCAGCAGCTTAGCCAGGGGGGGGGTTCGAGCTTTCTTT. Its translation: CASSLARGGVRAFF.

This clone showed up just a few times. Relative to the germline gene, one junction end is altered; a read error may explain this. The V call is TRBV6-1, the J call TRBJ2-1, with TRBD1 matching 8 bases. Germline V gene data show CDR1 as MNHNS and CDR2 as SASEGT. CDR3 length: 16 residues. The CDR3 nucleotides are TGTGCCAGCAGGTCCCCTACAGGGGGTCTGGGGAATGAGCATTTCTTC. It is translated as CASRSPTGGLGNEHFF.

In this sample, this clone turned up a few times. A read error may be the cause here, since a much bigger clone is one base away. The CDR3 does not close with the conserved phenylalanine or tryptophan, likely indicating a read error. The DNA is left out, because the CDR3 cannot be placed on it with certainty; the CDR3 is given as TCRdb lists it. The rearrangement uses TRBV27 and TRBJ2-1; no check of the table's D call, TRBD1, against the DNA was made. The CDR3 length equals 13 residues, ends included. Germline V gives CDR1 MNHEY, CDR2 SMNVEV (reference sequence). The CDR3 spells CASSPRGGHQVGI.

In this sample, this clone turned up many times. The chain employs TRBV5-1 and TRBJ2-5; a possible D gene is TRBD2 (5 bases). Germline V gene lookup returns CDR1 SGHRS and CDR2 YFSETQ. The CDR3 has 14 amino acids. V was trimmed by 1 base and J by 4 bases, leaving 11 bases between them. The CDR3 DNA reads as TGCGCCAGCAGCTTGACGGGGAGAAGAGAGACCCAGTACTTC. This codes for CASSLTGRRETQYF.

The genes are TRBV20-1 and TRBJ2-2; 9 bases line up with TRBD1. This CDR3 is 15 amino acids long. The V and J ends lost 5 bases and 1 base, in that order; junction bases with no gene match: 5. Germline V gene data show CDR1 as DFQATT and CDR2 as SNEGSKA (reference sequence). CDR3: CSAPRQGGNTGELFF. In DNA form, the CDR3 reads TGCAGTGCTCCCAGACAGGGGGGGAACACCGGGGAGCTGTTTTTT.